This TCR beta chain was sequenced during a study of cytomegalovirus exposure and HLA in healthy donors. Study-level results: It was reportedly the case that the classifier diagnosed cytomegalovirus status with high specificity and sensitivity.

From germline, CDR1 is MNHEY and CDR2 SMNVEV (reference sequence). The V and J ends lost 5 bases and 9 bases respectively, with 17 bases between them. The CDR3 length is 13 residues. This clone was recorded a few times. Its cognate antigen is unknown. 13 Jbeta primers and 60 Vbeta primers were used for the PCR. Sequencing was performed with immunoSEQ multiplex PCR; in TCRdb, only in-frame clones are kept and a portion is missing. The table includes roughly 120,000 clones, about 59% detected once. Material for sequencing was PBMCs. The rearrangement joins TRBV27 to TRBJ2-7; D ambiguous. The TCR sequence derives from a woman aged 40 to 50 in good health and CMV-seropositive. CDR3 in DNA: TGTGCCAGCAGTCCGCCCTCACAGACCGGGCAGTACTTC. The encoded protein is CASSPPSQTGQYF.